This T cell receptor (beta chain) emerged from a study of T cell responses to AZD1222 COVID-19 vaccine. General study results and limits: No repertoire was sampled before or during the peak T cell response, only after it. Donors skewed white British and female; clonal diversity was possibly underestimated. Spike-specific TCR breadth and depth were elevated following two AZD1222 doses.

The CDR3 consists of 13 residues. V was clipped by 8 bases and J by 2 bases, with 13 bases between them. Germline values: CDR1 SNHLY, CDR2 FYNNEI. Points on this clone: The antigen is undetermined.

Assay: immunoSEQ multiplex PCR; the TCRdb copy retains only in-frame clones and omits some. Counted here are about 120,000 clones, 75% to 95% occurring once; the ten biggest clones make up over 4%. This sequence joins TRBV2 and TRBJ2-7, with D perhaps TRBD1 or TRBD2 (5 bases each). This specimen was peripheral blood, taken 28 days after the second dose of the MenACWY control vaccine. The origin of this receptor is an adult who received the MenACWY meningococcal vaccine as a control. DNA for the CDR3: TGTGCCAGCGGGATGGGGGTCCCCTACGAGCAGTACTTC. Translated: CASGMGVPYEQYF.